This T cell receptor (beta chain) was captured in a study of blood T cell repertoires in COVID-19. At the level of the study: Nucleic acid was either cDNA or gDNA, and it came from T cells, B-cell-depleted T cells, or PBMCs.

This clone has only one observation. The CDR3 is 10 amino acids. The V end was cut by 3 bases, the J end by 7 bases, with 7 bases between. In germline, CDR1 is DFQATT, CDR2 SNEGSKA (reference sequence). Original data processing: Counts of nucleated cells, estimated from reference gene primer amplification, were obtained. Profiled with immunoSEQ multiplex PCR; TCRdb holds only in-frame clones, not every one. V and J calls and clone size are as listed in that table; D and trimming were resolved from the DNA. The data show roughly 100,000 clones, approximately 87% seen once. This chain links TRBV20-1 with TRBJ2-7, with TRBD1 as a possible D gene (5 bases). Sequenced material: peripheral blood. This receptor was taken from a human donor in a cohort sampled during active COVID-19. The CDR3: CSASRTEQYF. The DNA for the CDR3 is TGCAGTGCTAGTCGGACAGAGCAGTACTTC.